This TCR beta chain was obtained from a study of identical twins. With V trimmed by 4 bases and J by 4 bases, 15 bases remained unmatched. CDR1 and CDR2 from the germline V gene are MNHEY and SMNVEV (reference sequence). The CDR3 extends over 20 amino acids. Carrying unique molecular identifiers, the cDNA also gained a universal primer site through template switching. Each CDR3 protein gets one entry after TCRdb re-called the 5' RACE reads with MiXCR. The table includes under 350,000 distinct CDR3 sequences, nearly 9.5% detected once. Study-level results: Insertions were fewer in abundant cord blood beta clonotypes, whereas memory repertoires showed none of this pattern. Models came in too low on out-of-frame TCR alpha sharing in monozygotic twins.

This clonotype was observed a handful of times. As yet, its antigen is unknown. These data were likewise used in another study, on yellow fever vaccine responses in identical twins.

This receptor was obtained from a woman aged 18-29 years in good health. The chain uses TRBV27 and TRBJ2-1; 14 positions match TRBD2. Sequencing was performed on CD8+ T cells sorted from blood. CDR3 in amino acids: CASSSRTHTGTSGSYNEQFF. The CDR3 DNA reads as TGTGCCAGCAGTTCCCGAACCCATACCGGGACTAGCGGGAGTTACAATGAGCAGTTCTTC.